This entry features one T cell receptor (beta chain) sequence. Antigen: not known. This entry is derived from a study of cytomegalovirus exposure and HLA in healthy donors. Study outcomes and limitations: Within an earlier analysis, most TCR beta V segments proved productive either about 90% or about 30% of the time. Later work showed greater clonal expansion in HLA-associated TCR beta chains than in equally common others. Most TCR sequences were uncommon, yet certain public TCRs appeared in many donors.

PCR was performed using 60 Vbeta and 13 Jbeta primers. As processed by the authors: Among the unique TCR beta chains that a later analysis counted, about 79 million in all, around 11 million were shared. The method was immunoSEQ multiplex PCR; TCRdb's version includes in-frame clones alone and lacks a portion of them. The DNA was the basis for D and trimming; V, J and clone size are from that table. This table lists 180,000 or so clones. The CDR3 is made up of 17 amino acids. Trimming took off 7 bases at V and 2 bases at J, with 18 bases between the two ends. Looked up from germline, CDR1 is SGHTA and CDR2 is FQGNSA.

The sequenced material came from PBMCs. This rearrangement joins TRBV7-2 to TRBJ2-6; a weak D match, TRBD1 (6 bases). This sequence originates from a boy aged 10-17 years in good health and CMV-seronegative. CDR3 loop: CASNAGEGITGANVLTF. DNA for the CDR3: TGTGCCAGCAACGCAGGGGAAGGAATAACTGGGGCCAACGTCCTGACTTTC.